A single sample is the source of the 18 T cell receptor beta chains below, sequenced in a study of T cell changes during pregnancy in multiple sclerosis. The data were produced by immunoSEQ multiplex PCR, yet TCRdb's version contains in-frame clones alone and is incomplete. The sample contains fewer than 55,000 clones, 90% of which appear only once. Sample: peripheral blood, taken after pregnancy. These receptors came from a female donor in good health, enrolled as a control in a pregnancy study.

Here the CDR3 reads CASSTPTGVNEQYF. The CDR3 nucleotides read TGTGCCAGCAGTACCCCAACAGGGGTCAACGAGCAGTACTTC. The chain joins TRBV27 to TRBJ2-7; 7 nucleotides align to TRBD1. V was pared by 5 bases and J by 5 bases, with 9 bases of the junction left unmatched. Germline loops: CDR1 MNHEY, CDR2 SMNVEV (reference sequence). This CDR3 is 14 amino acids long.

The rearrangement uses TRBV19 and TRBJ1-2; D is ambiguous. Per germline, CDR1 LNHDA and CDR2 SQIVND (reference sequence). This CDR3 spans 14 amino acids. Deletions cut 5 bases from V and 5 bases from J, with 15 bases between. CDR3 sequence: CASSRRAPTYGYTF. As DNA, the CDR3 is TGTGCCAGTAGTCGGCGGGCACCGACTTATGGCTACACCTTC.

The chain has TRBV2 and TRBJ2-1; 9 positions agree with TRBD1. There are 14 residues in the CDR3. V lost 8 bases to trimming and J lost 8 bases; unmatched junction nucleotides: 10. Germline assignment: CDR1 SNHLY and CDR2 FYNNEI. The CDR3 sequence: CASGVLQGADEQFF. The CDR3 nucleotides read TGTGCCAGCGGGGTATTACAGGGGGCGGATGAGCAGTTCTTC.

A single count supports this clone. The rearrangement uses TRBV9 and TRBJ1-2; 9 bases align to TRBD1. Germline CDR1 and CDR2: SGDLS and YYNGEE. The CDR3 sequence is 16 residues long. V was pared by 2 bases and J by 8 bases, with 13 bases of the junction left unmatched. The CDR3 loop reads CASSVLGRDRENGYTF. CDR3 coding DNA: TGTGCCAGCAGCGTCCTAGGCCGGGACAGGGAGAACGGCTACACCTTC.

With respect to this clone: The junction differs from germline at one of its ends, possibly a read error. The CDR3 here is CASSLGTFQEAQYF. CDR3 DNA sequence: TGCGCCAGCAGCTTGGGAACGTTCCAAGAGGCCCAGTACTTC. This chain connects TRBV5-1 to TRBJ2-5; D is unclear. Germline CDR1 is SGHRS and CDR2 is YFSETQ. The CDR3 consists of 14 residues.

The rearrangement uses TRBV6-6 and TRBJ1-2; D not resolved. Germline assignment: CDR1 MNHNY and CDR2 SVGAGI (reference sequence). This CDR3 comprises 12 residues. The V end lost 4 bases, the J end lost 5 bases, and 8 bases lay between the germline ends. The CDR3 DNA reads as TGTGCCAGCAGTTCGAGGCTGTATGGCTACACCTTC. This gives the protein CASSSRLYGYTF.

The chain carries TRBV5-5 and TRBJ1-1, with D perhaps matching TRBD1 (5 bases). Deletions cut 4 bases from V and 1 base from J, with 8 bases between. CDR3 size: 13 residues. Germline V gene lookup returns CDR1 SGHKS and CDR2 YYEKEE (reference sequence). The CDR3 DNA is TGTGCCAGCAGCGATGACAGGAACACTGAAGCTTTCTTT. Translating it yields CASSDDRNTEAFF.

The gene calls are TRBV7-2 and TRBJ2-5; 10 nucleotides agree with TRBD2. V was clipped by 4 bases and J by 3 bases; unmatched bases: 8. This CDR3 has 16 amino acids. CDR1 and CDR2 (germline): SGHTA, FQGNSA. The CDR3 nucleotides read TGTGCCAGCAGCTCCCTCTGGCTAGCGGGGGAAGAGACCCAGTACTTC. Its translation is CASSSLWLAGEETQYF. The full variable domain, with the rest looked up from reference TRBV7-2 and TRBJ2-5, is GAGVSQSPSNKVTEKGKDVELRCDPISGHTALYWYRQSLGQGLEFLIYFQGNSAPDKSGLPSDRFSAERTGGSVSTLTIQRTQQEDSAVYLCASSSLWLAGEETQYFGPGTRLLVL.

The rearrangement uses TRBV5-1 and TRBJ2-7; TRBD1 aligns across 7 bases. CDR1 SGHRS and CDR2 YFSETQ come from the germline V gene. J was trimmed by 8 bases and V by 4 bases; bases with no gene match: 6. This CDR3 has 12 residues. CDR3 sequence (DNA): TGCGCCAGCAGCACCGACAGGGCGAAGCAGTACTTC. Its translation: CASSTDRAKQYF.

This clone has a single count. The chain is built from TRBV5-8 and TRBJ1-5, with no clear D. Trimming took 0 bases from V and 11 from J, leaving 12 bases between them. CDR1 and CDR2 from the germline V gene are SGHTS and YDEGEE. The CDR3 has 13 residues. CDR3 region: CASSLAGVPSQHF. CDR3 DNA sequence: TGTGCCAGCAGCTTGGCCGGAGTTCCCTCCCAGCATTTT. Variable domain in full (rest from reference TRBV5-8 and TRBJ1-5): EAGVTQSPTHLIKTRGQQATLRCSPISGHTSVYWYQQALGLGLQFLLWYDEGEERNRGNFPPRFSGRQFPNYSSELNVNALELEDSALYLCASSLAGVPSQHFGDGTRLSIL.

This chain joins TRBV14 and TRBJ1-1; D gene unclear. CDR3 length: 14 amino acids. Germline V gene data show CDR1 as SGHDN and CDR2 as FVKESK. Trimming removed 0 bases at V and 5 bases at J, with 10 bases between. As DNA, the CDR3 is TGTGCCAGCAGCCAAGAGAGGCGGGTTACTGAAGCTTTCTTT. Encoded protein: CASSQERRVTEAFF.

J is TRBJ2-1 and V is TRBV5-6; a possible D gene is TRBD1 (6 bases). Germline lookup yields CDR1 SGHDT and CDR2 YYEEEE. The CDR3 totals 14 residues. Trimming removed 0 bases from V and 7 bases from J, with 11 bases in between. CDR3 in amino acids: CASSLGQGINEQFF. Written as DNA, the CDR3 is TGTGCCAGCAGCTTGGGCCAGGGGATAAATGAGCAGTTCTTC.

Here the CDR3 DNA reads TGTGCCAGCAGCGTAAAAAGGACAGGAAGCAACACCGGGGAGCTGTTTTTT. Amino acid sequence: CASSVKRTGSNTGELFF. V usage is TRBV9 and J usage is TRBJ2-2; 7 bases match TRBD1. CDR1 and CDR2 (germline): SGDLS, YYNGEE. The CDR3 sequence is 17 residues long. V lost 1 base and J lost 2; bases outside the gene matches: 8. The full variable domain, rest sourced from reference TRBV9 and TRBJ2-2, is DSGVTQTPKHLITATGQRVTLRCSPRSGDLSVYWYQQSLDQGLQFLIQYYNGEERAKGNILERFSAQQFPDLHSELNLSSLELGDSALYFCASSVKRTGSNTGELFFGEGSRLTVL.

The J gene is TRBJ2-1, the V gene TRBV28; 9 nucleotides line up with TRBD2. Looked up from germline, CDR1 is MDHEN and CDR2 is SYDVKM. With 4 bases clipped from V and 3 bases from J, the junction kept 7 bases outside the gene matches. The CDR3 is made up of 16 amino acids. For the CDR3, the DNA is TGTGCCAGCAGTTCAGAGGGACTAGCACGCTACAATGAGCAGTTCTTC. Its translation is CASSSEGLARYNEQFF.

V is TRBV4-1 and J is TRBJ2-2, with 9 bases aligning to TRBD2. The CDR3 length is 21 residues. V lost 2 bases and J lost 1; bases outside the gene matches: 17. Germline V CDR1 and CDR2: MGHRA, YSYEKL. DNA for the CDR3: TGCGCCAGCAGCCAATCCTCCTCTAGCGGGATTGGGTTAGGGAACACCGGGGAGCTGTTTTTT. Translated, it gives CASSQSSSSGIGLGNTGELFF.

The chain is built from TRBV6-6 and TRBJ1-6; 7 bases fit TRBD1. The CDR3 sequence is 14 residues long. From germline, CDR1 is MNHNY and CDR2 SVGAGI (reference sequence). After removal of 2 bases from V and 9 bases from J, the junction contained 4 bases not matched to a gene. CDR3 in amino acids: CASSYEGASSPLHF. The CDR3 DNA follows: TGTGCCAGCAGTTACGAGGGGGCCAGTTCACCCCTCCACTTT.

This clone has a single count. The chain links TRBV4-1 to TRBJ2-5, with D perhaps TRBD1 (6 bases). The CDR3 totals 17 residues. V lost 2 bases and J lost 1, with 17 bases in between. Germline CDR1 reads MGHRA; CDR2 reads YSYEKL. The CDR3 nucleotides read TGCGCCAGCAGCCAAATTTTGACAGGAAGGCCCCAAGAGACCCAGTACTTC. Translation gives CASSQILTGRPQETQYF.

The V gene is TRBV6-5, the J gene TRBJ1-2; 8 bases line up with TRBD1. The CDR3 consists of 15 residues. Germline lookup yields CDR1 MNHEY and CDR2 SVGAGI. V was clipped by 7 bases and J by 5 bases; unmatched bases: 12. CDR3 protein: CASNVGQGIGYGYTF. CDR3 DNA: TGTGCCAGCAATGTCGGACAGGGCATTGGGTATGGCTACACCTTC.